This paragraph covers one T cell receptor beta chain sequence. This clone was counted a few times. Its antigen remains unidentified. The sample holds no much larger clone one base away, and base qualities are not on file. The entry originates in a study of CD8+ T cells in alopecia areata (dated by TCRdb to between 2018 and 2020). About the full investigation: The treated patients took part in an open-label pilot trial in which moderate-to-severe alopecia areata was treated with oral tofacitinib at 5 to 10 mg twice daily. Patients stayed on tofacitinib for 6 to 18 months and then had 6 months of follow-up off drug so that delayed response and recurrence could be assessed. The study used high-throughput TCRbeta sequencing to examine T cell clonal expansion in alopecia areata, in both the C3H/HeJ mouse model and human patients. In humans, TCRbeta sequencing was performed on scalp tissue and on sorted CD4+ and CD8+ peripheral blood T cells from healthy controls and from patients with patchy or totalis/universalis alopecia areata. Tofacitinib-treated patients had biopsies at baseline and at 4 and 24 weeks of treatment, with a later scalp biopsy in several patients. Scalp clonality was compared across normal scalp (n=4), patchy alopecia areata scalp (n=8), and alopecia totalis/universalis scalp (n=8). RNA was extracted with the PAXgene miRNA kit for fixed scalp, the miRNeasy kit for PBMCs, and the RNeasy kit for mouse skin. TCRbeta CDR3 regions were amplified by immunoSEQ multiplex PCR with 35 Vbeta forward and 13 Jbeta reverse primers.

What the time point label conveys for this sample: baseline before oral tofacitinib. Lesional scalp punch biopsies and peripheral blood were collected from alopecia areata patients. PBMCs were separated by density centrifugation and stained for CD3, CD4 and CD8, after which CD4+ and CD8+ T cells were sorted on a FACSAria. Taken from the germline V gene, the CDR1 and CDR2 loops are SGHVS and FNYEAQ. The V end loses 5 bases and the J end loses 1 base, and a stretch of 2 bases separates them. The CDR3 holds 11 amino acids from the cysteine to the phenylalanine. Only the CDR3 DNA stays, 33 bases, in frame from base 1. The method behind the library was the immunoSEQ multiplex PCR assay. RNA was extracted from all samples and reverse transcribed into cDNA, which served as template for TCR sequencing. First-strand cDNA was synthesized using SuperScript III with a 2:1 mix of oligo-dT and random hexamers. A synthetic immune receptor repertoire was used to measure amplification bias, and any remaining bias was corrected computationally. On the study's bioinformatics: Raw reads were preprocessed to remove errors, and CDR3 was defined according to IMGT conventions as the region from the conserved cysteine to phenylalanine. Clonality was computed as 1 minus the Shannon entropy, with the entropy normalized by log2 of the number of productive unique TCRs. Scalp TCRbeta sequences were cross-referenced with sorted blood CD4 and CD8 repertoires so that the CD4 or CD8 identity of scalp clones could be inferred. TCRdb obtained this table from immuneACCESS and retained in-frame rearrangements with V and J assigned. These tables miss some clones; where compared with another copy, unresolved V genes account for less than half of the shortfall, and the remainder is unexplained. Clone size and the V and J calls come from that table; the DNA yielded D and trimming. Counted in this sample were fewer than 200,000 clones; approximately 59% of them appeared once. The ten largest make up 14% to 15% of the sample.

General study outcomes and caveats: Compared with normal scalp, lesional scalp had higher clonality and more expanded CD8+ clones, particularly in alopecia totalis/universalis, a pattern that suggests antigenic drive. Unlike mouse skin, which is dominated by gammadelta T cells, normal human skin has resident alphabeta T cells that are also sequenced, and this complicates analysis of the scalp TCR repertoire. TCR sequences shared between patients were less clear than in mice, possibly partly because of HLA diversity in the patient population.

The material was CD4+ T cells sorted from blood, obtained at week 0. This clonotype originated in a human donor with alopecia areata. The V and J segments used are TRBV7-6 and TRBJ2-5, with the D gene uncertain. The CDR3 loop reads CASSIQETQYF. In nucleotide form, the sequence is TGTGCCAGCAGCATCCAAGAGACCCAGTACTTC.